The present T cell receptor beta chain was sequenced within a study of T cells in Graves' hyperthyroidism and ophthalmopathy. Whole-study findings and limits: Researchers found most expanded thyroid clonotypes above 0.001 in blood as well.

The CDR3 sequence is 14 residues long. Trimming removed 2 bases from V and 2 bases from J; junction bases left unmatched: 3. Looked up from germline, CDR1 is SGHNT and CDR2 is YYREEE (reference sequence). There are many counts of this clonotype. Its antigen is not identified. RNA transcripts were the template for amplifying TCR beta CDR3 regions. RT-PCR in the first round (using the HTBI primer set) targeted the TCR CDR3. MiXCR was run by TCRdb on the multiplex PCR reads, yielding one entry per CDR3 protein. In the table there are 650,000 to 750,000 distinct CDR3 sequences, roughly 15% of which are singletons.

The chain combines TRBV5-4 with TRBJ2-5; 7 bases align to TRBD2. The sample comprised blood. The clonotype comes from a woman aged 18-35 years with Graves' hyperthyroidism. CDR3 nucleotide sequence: TGTGCCAGCAGCTTTTCAGCGGGGCAAGAGACCCAGTACTTC. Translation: CASSFSAGQETQYF.